This is a list of T cell receptor beta chains from one sample in a study of response to subunit inactivated influenza vaccine. TCRdb used MiXCR to reprocess the RT-PCR reads, holding one entry per CDR3 protein. Among fewer than 650,000 distinct CDR3 sequences listed, approximately 13% were seen once. This specimen consisted of PBMCs from blood, obtained 40 to 50 days after vaccination. The origin of the receptors is a man between 50 and 59 years old who received an inactivated influenza vaccine. Both conserved end residues are part of each CDR3. Fields, in order: clone size, CDR3 length, V gene, J gene, D gene, CDR3 protein, CDR3 DNA. D genes are given only for firm matches. The size of a clone is reported for some rows only, either as once, few or many, or as a class for expanded clones.

clone size: few
CDR3 length: 14
V gene: TRBV20-1
J gene: TRBJ2-1
D gene: NA
CDR3 protein: CSARKGGPTYEQFF
CDR3 DNA: TGCAGTGCTAGAAAGGGGGGCCCAACGTATGAGCAGTTCTTC

clone size: few
CDR3 length: 20
V gene: TRBV7-6
J gene: TRBJ2-1
D gene: NA
CDR3 protein: CASSLDLFAGAPTDNNEQFF
CDR3 DNA: TGTGCCAGCAGCTTAGATCTGTTTGCGGGGGCGCCCACAGACAACAATGAGCAGTTCTTC

clone size: NA
CDR3 length: 14
V gene: TRBV11-2
J gene: TRBJ2-7
D gene: NA
CDR3 protein: CASSSPGNYYEQYF
CDR3 DNA: TGTGCCAGCAGTAGCCCCGGGAATTACTACGAGCAGTACTTC

clone size: NA
CDR3 length: 15
V gene: TRBV5-1
J gene: TRBJ1-6
D gene: TRBD1
CDR3 protein: CASSSRTGNNSPLHF
CDR3 DNA: TGCGCCAGCAGTTCTAGGACAGGGAATAATTCACCCCTCCACTTT

clone size: NA
CDR3 length: 16
V gene: TRBV4-3
J gene: TRBJ2-1
D gene: TRBD1
CDR3 protein: CASSQDWGQLYNEQFF
CDR3 DNA: TGCGCCAGCAGCCAAGATTGGGGACAGCTATACAATGAGCAGTTCTTC

clone size: few
CDR3 length: 16
V gene: TRBV28
J gene: TRBJ1-5
D gene: TRBD1
CDR3 protein: CASSTSRDRPNQPQHF
CDR3 DNA: TGTGCCAGCAGTACCTCCCGGGACAGGCCCAATCAGCCCCAGCATTTT

clone size: few
CDR3 length: 17
V gene: TRBV4-1
J gene: TRBJ2-2
D gene: TRBD2
CDR3 protein: CASSHPGLAGGLVELFF
CDR3 DNA: TGCGCCAGCAGCCATCCGGGACTAGCGGGGGGCTTAGTGGAGCTGTTTTTT

clone size: few
CDR3 length: 18
V gene: TRBV6-1
J gene: TRBJ2-3
D gene: TRBD2
CDR3 protein: CASSVWFVSGGDTDTQYF
CDR3 DNA: TGTGCCAGCAGTGTATGGTTCGTGAGCGGGGGAGACACAGATACGCAGTATTTT

clone size: few
CDR3 length: 14
V gene: TRBV5-1
J gene: TRBJ1-1
D gene: TRBD1
CDR3 protein: CASSRDRVNSEAFF
CDR3 DNA: TGCGCCAGCAGCCGGGACAGGGTAAATTCTGAAGCTTTCTTT

clone size: NA
CDR3 length: 13
V gene: TRBV6-1
J gene: TRBJ2-3
D gene: NA
CDR3 protein: CASKDRTTDTQYF
CDR3 DNA: TGTGCCAGCAAGGACAGAACCACAGATACGCAGTATTTT

clone size: NA
CDR3 length: 16
V gene: TRBV6-1
J gene: TRBJ2-5
D gene: NA
CDR3 protein: CASSANYWAEQETQYF
CDR3 DNA: TGTGCCAGCAGTGCGAATTATTGGGCGGAGCAAGAGACCCAGTACTTC

clone size: NA
CDR3 length: 18
V gene: TRBV24-1
J gene: TRBJ2-1
D gene: NA
CDR3 protein: CATSDSQGQQSSYNEQFF
CDR3 DNA: TGTGCCACCAGTGATTCACAAGGACAGCAAAGCTCCTACAATGAGCAGTTCTTC

clone size: few
CDR3 length: 15
V gene: TRBV7-8
J gene: TRBJ2-5
D gene: NA
CDR3 protein: CASSFSTRDMETQYF
CDR3 DNA: TGTGCCAGCAGCTTCTCTACAAGGGATATGGAGACCCAGTACTTC

clone size: NA
CDR3 length: 16
V gene: TRBV9
J gene: TRBJ2-5
D gene: TRBD2
CDR3 protein: CASSVGPAGLQETQYF
CDR3 DNA: TGTGCCAGCAGCGTAGGGCCAGCGGGATTACAAGAGACCCAGTACTTC

clone size: many
CDR3 length: 13
V gene: TRBV15
J gene: TRBJ2-1
D gene: TRBD2
CDR3 protein: CATSSLGGSRQFF
CDR3 DNA: TGTGCCACCAGCAGCCTGGGAGGGTCGAGGCAGTTCTTC

clone size: NA
CDR3 length: 15
V gene: TRBV24-1
J gene: TRBJ2-3
D gene: NA
CDR3 protein: CATSDLYGAIDTQYF
CDR3 DNA: TGTGCCACCAGTGATTTGTACGGGGCCATAGATACGCAGTATTTT

clone size: NA
CDR3 length: 15
V gene: TRBV6-2/TRBV6-3
J gene: TRBJ2-1
D gene: NA
CDR3 protein: CASSPTIGDYNEQFF
CDR3 DNA: TGTGCCAGCAGTCCCACTATCGGAGACTACAATGAGCAGTTCTTC

clone size: few
CDR3 length: 16
V gene: TRBV10-3
J gene: TRBJ2-3
D gene: TRBD2
CDR3 protein: CAIKRSSGPSTDTQYF
CDR3 DNA: TGTGCCATCAAGAGGTCTAGCGGGCCAAGCACAGATACGCAGTATTTT

clone size: NA
CDR3 length: 16
V gene: TRBV20-1
J gene: TRBJ1-2
D gene: TRBD1
CDR3 protein: CSAREFEGARGYGYTF
CDR3 DNA: TGCAGTGCTAGAGAATTCGAGGGGGCGAGAGGCTATGGCTACACCTTC

clone size: NA
CDR3 length: 11
V gene: TRBV15
J gene: TRBJ2-6
D gene: NA
CDR3 protein: CATSSPGVLTF
CDR3 DNA: TGTGCCACCAGCAGTCCGGGGGTCCTGACTTTC

clone size: many
CDR3 length: 15
V gene: TRBV6-1
J gene: TRBJ2-2
D gene: NA
CDR3 protein: CASRSRTANTGELFF
CDR3 DNA: TGTGCCAGCAGATCTAGGACAGCGAACACCGGGGAGCTGTTTTTT

clone size: NA
CDR3 length: 15
V gene: TRBV4-3
J gene: TRBJ1-2
D gene: NA
CDR3 protein: CASSQEPGAGYGYTF
CDR3 DNA: TGCGCCAGCAGCCAAGAACCGGGGGCGGGATATGGCTACACCTTC

clone size: few
CDR3 length: 16
V gene: TRBV7-9
J gene: TRBJ2-7
D gene: TRBD2
CDR3 protein: CASSSPSGRAIYEQYF
CDR3 DNA: TGTGCCAGCAGCTCGCCTAGCGGGAGGGCCATCTACGAGCAGTACTTC

clone size: many
CDR3 length: 15
V gene: TRBV5-1
J gene: TRBJ2-3
D gene: NA
CDR3 protein: CASSFQGYGTDTQYF
CDR3 DNA: TGCGCCAGCAGCTTTCAGGGTTATGGCACAGATACGCAGTATTTT

clone size: few
CDR3 length: 15
V gene: TRBV7-8
J gene: TRBJ2-3
D gene: TRBD2
CDR3 protein: CASSLGWRGADTQYF
CDR3 DNA: TGTGCCAGCAGCTTAGGTTGGCGGGGGGCAGATACGCAGTATTTT

clone size: few
CDR3 length: 16
V gene: TRBV24-1
J gene: TRBJ2-1
D gene: TRBD2
CDR3 protein: CATSDFSLAGGFEQFF
CDR3 DNA: TGTGCCACCAGTGATTTTTCGCTAGCGGGAGGTTTTGAGCAGTTCTTC

clone size: few
CDR3 length: 17
V gene: TRBV15
J gene: TRBJ1-1
D gene: TRBD1
CDR3 protein: CATSRDLRTGENTEAFF
CDR3 DNA: TGTGCCACCAGCAGAGATCTCCGGACAGGAGAGAACACTGAAGCTTTCTTT

clone size: NA
CDR3 length: 16
V gene: TRBV12-3/TRBV12-4
J gene: TRBJ2-7
D gene: NA
CDR3 protein: CASSPGGTVNSYEQYF
CDR3 DNA: TGTGCCAGCAGTCCAGGAGGGACCGTGAACTCCTACGAGCAGTACTTC

clone size: few
CDR3 length: 13
V gene: TRBV6-1
J gene: TRBJ2-1
D gene: TRBD1
CDR3 protein: CASSAGQGYEQFF
CDR3 DNA: TGTGCCAGCAGTGCGGGACAGGGATACGAGCAGTTCTTC

clone size: few
CDR3 length: 16
V gene: TRBV5-1
J gene: TRBJ2-1
D gene: TRBD2
CDR3 protein: CASSFALAGASNEQFF
CDR3 DNA: TGCGCCAGCAGCTTTGCCCTAGCGGGGGCTTCCAATGAGCAGTTCTTC

clone size: few
CDR3 length: 16
V gene: TRBV6-2/TRBV6-3
J gene: TRBJ2-7
D gene: TRBD2
CDR3 protein: CASSYGREANTYEQYF
CDR3 DNA: TGTGCCAGCAGTTACGGGAGGGAGGCTAATACTTACGAGCAGTACTTC

clone size: NA
CDR3 length: 14
V gene: TRBV9
J gene: TRBJ2-7
D gene: TRBD1
CDR3 protein: CASSNRDRSYEQYF
CDR3 DNA: TGTGCCAGCAGCAACCGGGACAGGTCCTACGAGCAGTACTTC

clone size: few
CDR3 length: 10
V gene: TRBV29-1
J gene: TRBJ2-1
D gene: NA
CDR3 protein: CSAEDNEQFF
CDR3 DNA: TGCAGCGCTGAAGACAATGAGCAGTTCTTC

clone size: NA
CDR3 length: 16
V gene: TRBV6-5
J gene: TRBJ2-7
D gene: NA
CDR3 protein: CASSYPPRKHSYEQYF
CDR3 DNA: TGTGCCAGCAGTTACCCCCCCCGGAAACATTCCTACGAGCAGTACTTC

clone size: NA
CDR3 length: 14
V gene: TRBV20-1
J gene: TRBJ1-2
D gene: NA
CDR3 protein: CSAPPRVPNYGYTF
CDR3 DNA: TGCAGTGCTCCTCCCCGCGTTCCCAACTATGGCTACACCTTC

clone size: few
CDR3 length: 14
V gene: TRBV6-1
J gene: TRBJ1-6
D gene: TRBD1
CDR3 protein: CASSRRDSHSPLHF
CDR3 DNA: TGTGCCAGCAGTCGACGGGACAGCCATTCACCCCTCCACTTT

clone size: NA
CDR3 length: 13
V gene: TRBV7-2
J gene: TRBJ2-4
D gene: NA
CDR3 protein: CASAGLAKNIQYF
CDR3 DNA: TGTGCCAGCGCGGGCTTAGCCAAAAACATTCAGTACTTC

clone size: many
CDR3 length: 15
V gene: TRBV20-1
J gene: TRBJ1-5
D gene: NA
CDR3 protein: CSARDPTGSNQPQHF
CDR3 DNA: TGCAGTGCTAGAGACCCGACCGGTAGCAATCAGCCCCAGCATTTT

clone size: NA
CDR3 length: 17
V gene: TRBV6-5
J gene: TRBJ2-2
D gene: TRBD1
CDR3 protein: CASSYSYGTAISGELFF
CDR3 DNA: TGTGCCAGCAGTTACTCATACGGGACAGCGATTTCCGGGGAGCTGTTTTTT

clone size: NA
CDR3 length: 15
V gene: TRBV4-3
J gene: TRBJ1-2
D gene: NA
CDR3 protein: CASSQDRAVNYGYTF
CDR3 DNA: TGCGCCAGCAGCCAAGATCGGGCAGTCAACTATGGCTACACCTTC

clone size: few
CDR3 length: 16
V gene: TRBV4-1
J gene: TRBJ1-4
D gene: NA
CDR3 protein: CASSQGVDSRAEKLFF
CDR3 DNA: TGCGCCAGCAGCCAAGGTGTCGACTCTAGGGCTGAAAAACTGTTTTTT

clone size: NA
CDR3 length: 19
V gene: TRBV25-1
J gene: TRBJ2-1
D gene: TRBD1
CDR3 protein: CASSELGTGGDRGSNEQFF
CDR3 DNA: TGTGCCAGCAGTGAATTGGGTACTGGCGGGGACAGGGGGTCCAATGAGCAGTTCTTC

clone size: few
CDR3 length: 15
V gene: TRBV9
J gene: TRBJ2-2
D gene: TRBD1
CDR3 protein: CASSVQGDTTGELFF
CDR3 DNA: TGTGCCAGCAGCGTTCAGGGGGACACCACCGGGGAGCTGTTTTTT

clone size: few
CDR3 length: 16
V gene: TRBV7-8
J gene: TRBJ2-3
D gene: NA
CDR3 protein: CASSLAVSPNTDTQYF
CDR3 DNA: TGTGCCAGCAGCTTAGCGGTCTCGCCTAACACAGATACGCAGTATTTT

clone size: few
CDR3 length: 15
V gene: TRBV6-2/TRBV6-3
J gene: TRBJ2-7
D gene: TRBD1
CDR3 protein: CASSSPGQGAGEQYF
CDR3 DNA: TGTGCCAGCAGCTCCCCGGGACAGGGGGCGGGGGAGCAGTACTTC

clone size: NA
CDR3 length: 14
V gene: TRBV4-1
J gene: TRBJ2-3
D gene: NA
CDR3 protein: CASSQVFYTDTQYF
CDR3 DNA: TGCGCCAGCAGCCAAGTCTTCTACACAGATACGCAGTATTTT

clone size: few
CDR3 length: 15
V gene: TRBV6-5
J gene: TRBJ1-5
D gene: NA
CDR3 protein: CASSYFWDGNQPQHF
CDR3 DNA: TGTGCCAGCAGTTATTTTTGGGACGGGAATCAGCCCCAGCATTTT

clone size: few
CDR3 length: 15
V gene: TRBV4-3
J gene: TRBJ2-1
D gene: TRBD2
CDR3 protein: CASSQEGTTNDEQFF
CDR3 DNA: TGCGCCAGCAGCCAAGAAGGGACTACCAACGATGAGCAGTTCTTC

clone size: many
CDR3 length: 14
V gene: TRBV10-3
J gene: TRBJ1-1
D gene: TRBD1
CDR3 protein: CAISVDRGNTEAFF
CDR3 DNA: TGTGCCATCAGTGTCGACAGGGGGAACACTGAAGCTTTCTTT

clone size: few
CDR3 length: 15
V gene: TRBV7-2
J gene: TRBJ1-2
D gene: NA
CDR3 protein: CASSLGATEPYGYTF
CDR3 DNA: TGTGCCAGCAGCTTAGGGGCAACGGAACCCTATGGCTACACCTTC